The source of this T cell receptor beta chain is a study of glioma-infiltrating T cells. Amplification of TCR alpha and beta CDR3 regions from RNA used iRepertoire nested multiplex PCR. One-step reverse transcription and amplification started from around 100-400 ng of tissue mRNA or PBMC total RNA. TCRdb called the multiplex PCR reads again in MiXCR, with one record for every CDR3 protein. The data show under 150,000 distinct CDR3 sequences, roughly two fifths seen once. This clonotype appeared many times. Its antigen is currently unknown. V dropped 5 bases and J dropped 1 base, with 19 bases sitting between them. In germline, CDR1 is SGHTA, CDR2 FQGNSA. This CDR3 comprises 17 residues. Broader study findings: Tissue and blood shared very few CDR3 sequences. Above-expected tissue-blood divergence occurred in all gliomas, most in low-grade ones.

Sequencing was performed on glioma tissue, nonneoplastic brain tissue, or PBMCs (not recorded which). The rearrangement uses TRBV7-2 and TRBJ2-3; the D gene is possibly TRBD2 (6 bases). The receptor was isolated from a human donor with low-grade glioma or glioblastoma, undergoing nonglioma brain surgery, or in good health (not recorded which). This chain's CDR3 is CASSPQGGPLRTDTQYF. The CDR3 DNA follows: TGTGCCAGCAGCCCCCAAGGAGGGCCATTACGCACAGATACGCAGTATTTT.